The rows below give T cell receptor beta chains drawn from one sample of a study of T cells in Graves' hyperthyroidism and ophthalmopathy. MiXCR, run by TCRdb on the multiplex PCR reads, gives a single entry per CDR3 protein. Seen here are about 840,000 distinct CDR3 sequences, approximately 40% observed once, and the top ten hold roughly 8.3%. What was sequenced was blood. Every receptor here comes from a man younger than 30 with Graves' hyperthyroidism. Both conserved end residues are part of each CDR3. The order of the fields is clone size, D gene, V gene, J gene, CDR3 protein, CDR3 DNA. D genes are given only for firm matches. The size entry is marked missing in some rows and otherwise reads once, few, many or a size class.

size: .; D: TRBD1; V: TRBV29-1; J: TRBJ2-7; CDR3: CSLGQALSYEQYF; DNA: TGCAGCTTGGGACAGGCCCTATCCTACGAGCAGTACTTC
size: .; D: .; V: TRBV7-8; J: TRBJ2-7; CDR3: CASSFVGTDYEQHF; DNA: TGTGCCAGCAGCTTTGTAGGGACCGACTACGAGCAGCACTTC
size: many; D: .; V: TRBV29-1; J: TRBJ2-7; CDR3: CSGGSGTEQYF; DNA: TGCAGCGGTGGGTCTGGGACAGAGCAGTACTTC
size: .; D: .; V: TRBV4-1; J: TRBJ1-1; CDR3: CASSQPLGGRNTEAFF; DNA: TGCGCCAGCAGCCAACCACTGGGGGGGAGGAACACTGAAGCTTTCTTT
size: .; D: .; V: TRBV5-1; J: TRBJ1-5; CDR3: CASKAGAYNQPQHF; DNA: TGCGCCAGCAAAGCAGGGGCCTACAATCAGCCCCAGCATTTT
size: .; D: .; V: TRBV6-1; J: TRBJ2-5; CDR3: CASSPYLGRQETQYF; DNA: TGTGCCAGCAGTCCCTACCTGGGCAGGCAAGAGACCCAGTACTTC
size: few; D: .; V: TRBV7-9; J: TRBJ2-5; CDR3: CASSSRGGVAQETQYF; DNA: TGTGCCAGCTCCTCTAGGGGGGGGGTGGCACAAGAGACCCAGTACTTC
size: .; D: .; V: TRBV12-3/TRBV12-4; J: TRBJ2-5; CDR3: CASTPWEGVETQYF; DNA: TGTGCCAGCACCCCGTGGGAGGGGGTAGAGACCCAGTACTTC
size: .; D: .; V: TRBV12-3/TRBV12-4; J: TRBJ2-2; CDR3: CASRQAKETGELFF; DNA: TGTGCCAGCAGACAGGCGAAGGAGACCGGGGAGCTGTTTTTT
size: many; D: .; V: TRBV20-1; J: TRBJ2-5; CDR3: CSAFAPNGETQYF; DNA: TGCAGTGCTTTTGCCCCGAACGGGGAGACCCAGTACTTC
size: .; D: .; V: TRBV7-9; J: TRBJ2-7; CDR3: CASSQHHAYEQYF; DNA: TGTGCCAGCAGCCAACATCATGCGTACGAGCAGTACTTC
size: .; D: TRBD1; V: TRBV10-3; J: TRBJ2-7; CDR3: CASSGTGAPYEQYF; DNA: TGTGCCAGCAGCGGTACAGGGGCGCCCTACGAGCAGTACTTC
size: .; D: TRBD1; V: TRBV6-5; J: TRBJ2-5; CDR3: CASSYAGTAQETQYF; DNA: TGTGCCAGCAGTTACGCCGGGACAGCTCAAGAGACCCAGTACTTC
size: .; D: .; V: TRBV7-9; J: TRBJ2-7; CDR3: CASSLVPLTEQYF; DNA: TGTGCCAGCAGCTTAGTACCACTTACAGAGCAGTACTTC
size: few; D: .; V: TRBV6-5; J: TRBJ2-2; CDR3: CASSPAEKGTGELFF; DNA: TGTGCCAGCAGTCCCGCGGAGAAGGGGACCGGGGAGCTGTTTTTT
size: .; D: TRBD2; V: TRBV14; J: TRBJ2-7; CDR3: CASSPRGSGSVSYEQYF; DNA: TGTGCCAGCAGCCCCCGGGGTAGCGGGAGTGTGTCCTACGAGCAGTACTTC
size: few; D: TRBD1; V: TRBV7-8; J: TRBJ2-7; CDR3: CASSPMTGLSYEQYF; DNA: TGTGCCAGCAGCCCAATGACAGGGTTAAGCTACGAGCAGTACTTC
size: .; D: .; V: TRBV19; J: TRBJ1-5; CDR3: CASTGGRSNQPQHF; DNA: TGTGCCAGTACTGGGGGTCGGAGCAATCAGCCCCAGCATTTT
size: .; D: .; V: TRBV7-8; J: TRBJ1-3; CDR3: CASSPQLEGSGNTIYF; DNA: TGTGCCAGCAGCCCCCAGTTGGAAGGCTCTGGAAACACCATATATTTT
size: .; D: .; V: TRBV12-3/TRBV12-4; J: TRBJ1-2; CDR3: CASTPDRTNGYTF; DNA: TGTGCCAGCACACCCGACAGGACCAATGGCTACACCTTC
size: .; D: TRBD1; V: TRBV20-1; J: TRBJ2-2; CDR3: CSALGQGANTGELFF; DNA: TGCAGTGCCCTAGGACAGGGGGCAAACACCGGGGAGCTGTTTTTT
size: .; D: .; V: TRBV6-2/TRBV6-3; J: TRBJ1-1; CDR3: CASSYGRGRGNTEAFF; DNA: TGTGCCAGCAGTTACGGTCGGGGGCGTGGGAACACTGAAGCTTTCTTT
size: many; D: .; V: TRBV29-1; J: TRBJ1-2; CDR3: CSVERLEYGYTF; DNA: TGCAGCGTTGAACGGTTGGAGTATGGCTACACCTTC
size: many; D: .; V: TRBV24-1; J: TRBJ2-2; CDR3: CATSSYGELFF; DNA: TGTGCCACCAGTTCTTACGGGGAGCTGTTTTTT
size: many; D: .; V: TRBV2; J: TRBJ1-3; CDR3: CASSDDRNSGNTIYF; DNA: TGTGCCAGCAGTGACGACAGGAACTCTGGAAACACCATATATTTT
size: .; D: .; V: TRBV5-1; J: TRBJ1-2; CDR3: CASSPGRRYGYTF; DNA: TGCGCCAGCAGCCCGGGCCGACGATATGGCTACACCTTC
size: .; D: .; V: TRBV7-2; J: TRBJ2-7; CDR3: CASSQGQFGGSYEQYF; DNA: TGTGCCAGCAGCCAAGGACAGTTTGGGGGCTCCTACGAGCAGTACTTC
size: few; D: TRBD1; V: TRBV5-1; J: TRBJ2-7; CDR3: CASSPRAGDRAHEQYF; DNA: TGTGCCAGCAGCCCTCGGGCGGGGGACAGGGCGCACGAGCAGTACTTC
size: .; D: .; V: TRBV6-5; J: TRBJ1-5; CDR3: CASRQGRGNQPQHF; DNA: TGTGCCAGCCGCCAGGGAAGGGGCAATCAGCCCCAGCATTTT
size: .; D: TRBD1; V: TRBV7-9; J: TRBJ2-7; CDR3: CASSSLGQGISYEQYF; DNA: TGTGCCAGCAGCTCTTTAGGACAGGGAATCTCCTACGAGCAGTACTTC
size: .; D: .; V: TRBV20-1; J: TRBJ2-7; CDR3: CSASRGAEQYF; DNA: TGCAGTGCTAGTCGGGGGGCTGAGCAGTACTTC
size: .; D: .; V: TRBV9; J: TRBJ1-1; CDR3: CASSLPGVLPEAFF; DNA: TGTGCCAGCAGCCTCCCCGGGGTTCTCCCTGAAGCTTTCTTT
size: .; D: .; V: TRBV10-3; J: TRBJ1-5; CDR3: CATLGVYSNQPQHF; DNA: TGTGCCACCCTCGGGGTTTATAGCAATCAGCCCCAGCATTTT
size: .; D: TRBD1; V: TRBV7-8; J: TRBJ2-7; CDR3: CASSPRGPASFYEQYF; DNA: TGTGCCAGCAGCCCAAGGGGGCCAGCAAGCTTCTACGAGCAGTACTTC
size: .; D: .; V: TRBV5-1; J: TRBJ1-2; CDR3: CASSLDRKANYGYTF; DNA: TGCGCCAGCAGCCTTGACAGGAAAGCTAACTATGGCTACACCTTC
size: .; D: .; V: TRBV7-4; J: TRBJ2-7; CDR3: CASSPRGKGSAQYF; DNA: TGTGCCAGCAGCCCACGTGGGAAGGGTTCAGCGCAGTACTTC
size: .; D: TRBD1; V: TRBV10-1; J: TRBJ1-5; CDR3: CASHGTGLVNQPQHF; DNA: TGCGCCAGCCACGGGACAGGGCTTGTGAATCAGCCCCAGCATTTT
size: .; D: .; V: TRBV11-1; J: TRBJ2-7; CDR3: CASGWDPPYEQYF; DNA: TGTGCCAGCGGCTGGGATCCTCCCTACGAGCAGTACTTC
size: few; D: .; V: TRBV5-8; J: TRBJ1-5; CDR3: CASSYVGSNQPQHF; DNA: TGTGCCAGCAGCTACGTTGGCAGCAATCAGCCCCAGCATTTT
size: many; D: .; V: TRBV10-3; J: TRBJ2-7; CDR3: CAISERRAYEQYF; DNA: TGTGCCATCAGTGAACGGCGGGCCTACGAGCAGTACTTC
size: .; D: .; V: TRBV6-5; J: TRBJ1-1; CDR3: CASSERSLEAFF; DNA: TGTGCCAGCAGTGAACGGTCACTAGAAGCTTTCTTT
size: .; D: TRBD2; V: TRBV5-4; J: TRBJ2-2; CDR3: CASRSGTSIGELFF; DNA: TGTGCCAGCAGGTCCGGGACTAGCATCGGGGAGCTGTTTTTT
size: .; D: .; V: TRBV29-1; J: TRBJ2-1; CDR3: CSVEGQGGNEQFF; DNA: TGCAGCGTTGAAGGCCAGGGAGGCAATGAGCAGTTCTTC
size: .; D: .; V: TRBV19; J: TRBJ2-2; CDR3: CASRGSGSGELFF; DNA: TGTGCCAGTAGGGGGTCCGGGAGCGGGGAGCTGTTTTTT
size: .; D: .; V: TRBV7-2; J: TRBJ1-1; CDR3: CASSSGLAATEAFF; DNA: TGTGCCAGCAGCTCGGGACTAGCGGCCACTGAAGCTTTCTTT
size: .; D: .; V: TRBV11-2; J: TRBJ2-7; CDR3: CASSHGVSYEQYF; DNA: TGTGCCAGCAGTCATGGAGTTAGCTACGAGCAGTACTTC
size: .; D: TRBD2; V: TRBV20-1; J: TRBJ2-5; CDR3: CSARDWRGEETQYF; DNA: TGCAGTGCTAGAGATTGGCGGGGGGAAGAGACCCAGTACTTC
size: many; D: TRBD1; V: TRBV19; J: TRBJ1-2; CDR3: CASSMGRGYYGYTF; DNA: TGTGCCAGTAGTATGGGCAGGGGGTACTATGGCTACACCTTC
size: .; D: .; V: TRBV10-3; J: TRBJ2-7; CDR3: CAISPRDSYEQYF; DNA: TGTGCCATCAGCCCTAGAGACAGCTACGAGCAGTACTTC
size: .; D: .; V: TRBV19; J: TRBJ2-7; CDR3: CASSDRTAHEQYF; DNA: TGTGCCAGTAGTGACCGGACTGCCCACGAGCAGTACTTC
size: .; D: TRBD2; V: TRBV29-1; J: TRBJ2-1; CDR3: CSVGGSGGAGEQFF; DNA: TGCAGCGTTGGGGGTAGCGGGGGGGCAGGGGAGCAGTTCTTC
size: .; D: .; V: TRBV20-1; J: TRBJ2-7; CDR3: CSARDFRTASYEQYF; DNA: TGCAGTGCTAGAGATTTTAGGACGGCCTCCTACGAGCAGTACTTC
size: few; D: .; V: TRBV5-1; J: TRBJ1-1; CDR3: CASSLAVGGRENTEAFF; DNA: TGCGCCAGCAGCTTGGCCGTTGGAGGACGAGAGAACACTGAAGCTTTCTTT
size: few; D: .; V: TRBV20-1; J: TRBJ1-5; CDR3: CSAERQGNQPQHF; DNA: TGCAGTGCTGAGCGACAGGGCAATCAGCCCCAGCATTTT
size: .; D: .; V: TRBV6-1; J: TRBJ1-1; CDR3: CASGPWNTEAFF; DNA: TGTGCCTCGGGACCTTGGAACACTGAAGCTTTCTTT